The 14 T cell receptor beta chains given below trace back to one sample, sequenced in a study of identical twins. TCRdb redid the calling of the 5' RACE reads with MiXCR, one entry per CDR3 protein. The table lists some 190,000 distinct CDR3 sequences, less than 20% of them singletons. Separately, the same data were catalogued under a study of T cells expressing NK-cell markers.

Input material: CD8+ T cells sorted from blood. These receptors were taken from a woman aged 18-35 years in good health.

The V call is TRBV15, the J call TRBJ1-5; D is uncertain. The CDR3 length is 12 residues. In germline, CDR1 is LNHNV, CDR2 YYDKDF (reference sequence). Trimming left V 8 bases short and J 5 bases short, with 10 bases between. The CDR3 DNA sequence: TGTGCCACCCGGGGAATTGATCAGCCCCAGCATTTT. It yields the protein CATRGIDQPQHF.

This clonotype was recorded a few times. The chain recombines TRBV7-8 with TRBJ2-5, with a tentative D call TRBD2 (5 bases). The CDR3 runs 16 residues. The ends were cut back, 3 bases at V and 3 bases at J, with 17 bases in the middle. Germline CDR1 and CDR2: SGHVS and FQNEAQ. The CDR3 loop is CASSFLIFAEEETQYF. The DNA for the CDR3 is TGTGCCAGCAGCTTCCTCATCTTTGCGGAGGAAGAGACCCAGTACTTC.

The chain employs TRBV28 and TRBJ2-7, with D possibly being TRBD2 (6 bases). CDR3 size: 14 residues. With 7 bases removed from V and 1 base from J, the gap between germline ends came to 14 bases. CDR1 and CDR2 (germline): MDHEN, SYDVKM. CDR3 sequence: CASTGSGSSYEQYF. DNA of the CDR3: TGTGCCAGCACGGGAAGCGGGTCGTCCTACGAGCAGTACTTC.

This clonotype was observed a handful of times. The chain carries TRBV6-1 and TRBJ1-1; tentative D call: TRBD1 (5 bases). This CDR3 has 14 amino acids. The germline V and J ends were trimmed by 6 bases and 6 bases, with 17 bases remaining between them. From germline, CDR1 is MNHNS and CDR2 SASEGT. The chain's CDR3 is CASSEDWGGAEAFF. The CDR3 nucleotides read TGTGCCAGCAGCGAGGATTGGGGCGGGGCTGAAGCTTTCTTT.

The rearrangement uses TRBV7-9 and TRBJ2-1; a possible D gene is TRBD2 (5 bases). The CDR3 covers 13 residues. Germline V gives CDR1 SEHNR, CDR2 FQNEAQ (reference sequence). Trimming removed 4 bases from V and 9 bases from J, with 13 bases in between. The CDR3, as DNA: TGTGCCAGCAGCTCCGGGGAGCGGAGTGAGCAGTTCTTC. It codes for CASSSGERSEQFF.

The rearrangement joins TRBV7-9 to TRBJ2-7, with TRBD1 matching 10 bases. V dropped 5 bases and J dropped 2; count of bases not matched to a gene: 9. This CDR3 is built from 16 residues. Germline CDR1 and CDR2: SEHNR and FQNEAQ (reference sequence). CDR3 nucleotides: TGTGCCAGCAGCCCCGGGGGGGGACAGGGGACCTACGAGCAGTACTTC. This codes for CASSPGGGQGTYEQYF.

The table lists this clonotype with a few counts. The chain links TRBV12-3 or TRBV12-4 to TRBJ2-3, with D tentatively TRBD2 (6 bases). The CDR3 totals 16 residues. Trimming left V 5 bases short and J 0 bases short, with 15 bases between. In DNA, the CDR3 is TGTGCCAGCAGTGAAAGGACTATTCTAAGCACAGATACGCAGTATTTT. It yields the protein CASSERTILSTDTQYF.

The V gene is TRBV11-3, the J gene TRBJ2-5; a weak D match, TRBD2 (6 bases). Germline V gene lookup returns CDR1 SGHNT and CDR2 YENEEA. V was pared by 1 base and J by 3 bases, with 18 bases between. This CDR3 contains 17 residues. Here the CDR3 DNA reads TGTGCCAGCAGCTTAGTTTTATCCGGGCGGGGAGAAGAGACCCAGTACTTC. Its translation is CASSLVLSGRGEETQYF. The entire variable domain, with the rest obtained from reference TRBV11-3 and TRBJ2-5, is as follows: EAGVVQSPRYKIIEKKQPVAFWCNPISGHNTLYWYLQNLGQGPELLIRYENEEAVDDSQLPKDRFSAERLKGVDSTLKIQPAELGDSAVYLCASSLVLSGRGEETQYFGPGTRLLVL.

V and J are TRBV7-2 and TRBJ2-7, with 9 bases lining up with TRBD2. Unmatched junction bases numbered 8, after V lost 5 bases and J lost 3 bases. Germline values: CDR1 SGHTA, CDR2 FQGNSA. The CDR3 is 15 amino acids. CDR3 sequence reads: CASSGPTSGLYEQYF. Written as DNA, the CDR3 is TGTGCCAGCAGCGGCCCGACTAGCGGTCTCTACGAGCAGTACTTC.

As DNA, the CDR3 is TGCGCCAGCAGCCAAGATAGGCTTAACGAGCAGTACTTC. Amino acids: CASSQDRLNEQYF. The rearrangement uses TRBV4-3 and TRBJ2-7; D call uncertain. The CDR3 consists of 13 residues. Germline assignment: CDR1 LGHNA and CDR2 YSLEER. The V gene lost 0 bases and the J gene lost 5 bases, with 8 bases spanning the gap.

In this sample, this clonotype turned up many times. Compared with germline, one end of the junction differs, possibly owing to a read error. This chain uses TRBV12-3 or TRBV12-4 with TRBJ2-7; 8 nucleotides match TRBD2. This CDR3 spans 11 amino acids. The CDR3 loop is CASSLAGEQYF. The CDR3 DNA reads TGTGCCAGCAGCTTAGCGGGAGAGCAGTACTTC.

The chain joins TRBV7-9 to TRBJ2-7, with 7 bases lining up with TRBD1. Per germline, CDR1 SEHNR and CDR2 FQNEAQ (reference sequence). The CDR3 contains 16 residues. Losses at the gene ends were 5 bases for V and 3 bases for J; bases not matched to a gene: 13. CDR3 nucleotides: TGTGCCAGCAGCCCTCGACCCGGGACAGCCAACTACGAGCAGTACTTC. Its translation is CASSPRPGTANYEQYF.

This chain connects TRBV12-3 or TRBV12-4 to TRBJ2-5; possible D gene TRBD1, 6 bases. V lost 6 bases, J lost 1 base, and 15 bases lay in between. This CDR3 is 15 amino acids long. The CDR3 DNA follows: TGTGCCAGCAGCTCCTTACAGGGAGCCCAAGAGACCCAGTACTTC. It codes for CASSSLQGAQETQYF.

This clonotype was detected only a few times. The chain has TRBV12-3 or TRBV12-4 and TRBJ1-2; a weak D match, TRBD1 (5 bases). V lost 6 bases and J lost 7, with 12 bases in between. This CDR3 contains 12 residues. The CDR3 sequence: CASREGFSGYTF. The CDR3 DNA reads as TGTGCCAGCAGGGAGGGGTTTTCTGGCTACACCTTC.